This T cell receptor (beta chain) was obtained from a study of blood T cell repertoires in COVID-19. The overall study: Nucleic acid was either cDNA or gDNA, and it came from T cells, B-cell-depleted T cells, or PBMCs.

Enrolment of Seattle patients took place during active infection, and they were followed longitudinally. Method: immunoSEQ multiplex PCR; TCRdb's copy keeps in-frame clones and lacks some. The sample yields about 250,000 clones, around 86% seen once. Germline lookup yields CDR1 MNHEY and CDR2 SVGAGI. The V and J ends lost 6 bases and 5 bases, in that order; junction bases with no gene match: 7. The CDR3 runs 14 residues. The source material was peripheral blood. This clonotype originated in a woman older than 75 with COVID-19, enrolled during active disease. The chain couples TRBV6-5 to TRBJ2-1; 7 nucleotides align to TRBD2. Here the CDR3 reads CASSAGLTNNEQFF. The CDR3 bases are TGTGCCAGCAGCGCGGGACTAACAAACAATGAGCAGTTCTTC.